This T cell receptor (beta chain) was identified during a study of cytomegalovirus exposure and HLA in healthy donors. The PCR was carried out with 60 Vbeta primers and 13 Jbeta primers. Assay: immunoSEQ multiplex PCR; the TCRdb copy retains only in-frame clones and omits some. The repertoire has 200,000 to 250,000 clones, around 83% of them found once; the top ten carry roughly 2.5%. Note on this clone: Its antigen is not known.

The CDR3 has 15 amino acids. Germline trimming cut 1 base from V and 6 bases from J; bases unmatched to any gene: 8. CDR1 and CDR2 from the germline V gene are GTSNPN and SVGIG (reference sequence). Overall study results and limits: In vitro, three CMV-associated chains proved specific for CMV antigens.

The clonotype was recovered from a middle-aged woman in good health and CMV-seronegative. The source material was PBMCs. The chain carries TRBV30 and TRBJ1-5; TRBD1 agrees at 8 bases. The CDR3 sequence: CAWSAQTGAAQPQHF. The CDR3 DNA reads TGTGCCTGGAGTGCCCAGACAGGGGCGGCTCAGCCCCAGCATTTT.